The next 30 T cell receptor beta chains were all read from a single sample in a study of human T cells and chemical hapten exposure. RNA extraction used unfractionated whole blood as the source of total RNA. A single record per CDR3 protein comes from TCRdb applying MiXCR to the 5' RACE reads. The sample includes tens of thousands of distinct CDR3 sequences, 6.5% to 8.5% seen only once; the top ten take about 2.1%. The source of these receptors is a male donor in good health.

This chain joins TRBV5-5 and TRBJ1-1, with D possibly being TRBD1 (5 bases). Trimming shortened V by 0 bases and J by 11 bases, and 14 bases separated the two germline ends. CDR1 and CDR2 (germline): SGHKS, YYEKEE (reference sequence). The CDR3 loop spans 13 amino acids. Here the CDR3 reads CASSLVQLTEAFF. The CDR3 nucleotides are TGTGCCAGCAGCTTGGTACAGCTGACAGAGGCTTTCTTT. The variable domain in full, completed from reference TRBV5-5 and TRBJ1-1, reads DAGVTQSPTHLIKTRGQQVTLRCSPISGHKSVSWYQQVLGQGPQFIFQYYEKEERGRGNFPDRFSARQFPNYSSELNVNALLLGDSALYLCASSLVQLTEAFFGQGTRLTVV.

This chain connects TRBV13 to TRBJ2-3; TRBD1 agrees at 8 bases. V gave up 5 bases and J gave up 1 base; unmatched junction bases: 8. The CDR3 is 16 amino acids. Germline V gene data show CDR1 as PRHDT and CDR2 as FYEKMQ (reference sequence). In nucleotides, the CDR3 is TGTGCCAGCAGCGCTCCAGGGGGCAGAGGCACAGATACGCAGTATTTT. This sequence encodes CASSAPGGRGTDTQYF.

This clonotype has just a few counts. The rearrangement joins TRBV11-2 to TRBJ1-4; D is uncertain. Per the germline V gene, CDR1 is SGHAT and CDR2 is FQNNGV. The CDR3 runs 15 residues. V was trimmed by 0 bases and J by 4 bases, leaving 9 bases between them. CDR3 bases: TGTGCCAGCAGCTTAGATGTAGGCAGTAATGAAAAACTGTTTTTT. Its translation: CASSLDVGSNEKLFF.

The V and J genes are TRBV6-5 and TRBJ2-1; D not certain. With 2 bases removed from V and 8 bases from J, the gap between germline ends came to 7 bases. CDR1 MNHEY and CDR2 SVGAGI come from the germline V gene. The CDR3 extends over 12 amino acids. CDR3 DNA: TGTGCCAGCAGTTACGGTTTGGATGAGCAGTTCTTC. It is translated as CASSYGLDEQFF.

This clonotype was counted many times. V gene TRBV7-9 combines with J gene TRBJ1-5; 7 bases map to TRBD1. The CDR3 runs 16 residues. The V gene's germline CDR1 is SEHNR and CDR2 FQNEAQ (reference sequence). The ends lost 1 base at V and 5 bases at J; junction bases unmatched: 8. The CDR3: CASSLDLTGNHQPQHF. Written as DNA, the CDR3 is TGTGCCAGCAGCTTAGATCTGACAGGGAACCATCAGCCCCAGCATTTT. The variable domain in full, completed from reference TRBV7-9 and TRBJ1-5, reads DTGVSQNPRHKITKRGQNVTFRCDPISEHNRLYWYRQTLGQGPEFLTYFQNEAQLEKSRLLSDRFSAERPKGSFSTLEIQRTEQGDSAMYLCASSLDLTGNHQPQHFGDGTRLSIL.

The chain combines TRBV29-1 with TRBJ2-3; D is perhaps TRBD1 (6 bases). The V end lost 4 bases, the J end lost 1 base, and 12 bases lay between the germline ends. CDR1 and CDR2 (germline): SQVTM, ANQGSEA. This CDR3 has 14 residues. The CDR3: CSVGRAGGTDTQYF. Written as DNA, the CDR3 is TGCAGCGTTGGTCGGGCAGGGGGCACAGATACGCAGTATTTT.

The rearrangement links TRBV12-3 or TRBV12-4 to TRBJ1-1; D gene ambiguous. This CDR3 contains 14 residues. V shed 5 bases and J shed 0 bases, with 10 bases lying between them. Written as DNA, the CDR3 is TGTGCCAGCAGTGCGGACTCGATGAACACTGAAGCTTTCTTT. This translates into CASSADSMNTEAFF.

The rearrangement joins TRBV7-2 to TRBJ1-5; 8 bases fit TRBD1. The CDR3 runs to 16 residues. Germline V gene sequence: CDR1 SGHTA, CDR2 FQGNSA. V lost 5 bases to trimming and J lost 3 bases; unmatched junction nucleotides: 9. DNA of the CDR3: TGTGCCAGCAGCATCGGGACAGGCCAGAACAATCAGCCCCAGCATTTT. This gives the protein CASSIGTGQNNQPQHF.

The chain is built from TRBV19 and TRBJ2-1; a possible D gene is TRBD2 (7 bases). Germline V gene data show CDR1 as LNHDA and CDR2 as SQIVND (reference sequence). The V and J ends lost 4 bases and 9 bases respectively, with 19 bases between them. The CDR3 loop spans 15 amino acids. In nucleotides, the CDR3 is TGTGCCAGTAGTAGGGGGGGCGGTCATAACGGTGAGCAGTTCTTC. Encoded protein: CASSRGGGHNGEQFF.

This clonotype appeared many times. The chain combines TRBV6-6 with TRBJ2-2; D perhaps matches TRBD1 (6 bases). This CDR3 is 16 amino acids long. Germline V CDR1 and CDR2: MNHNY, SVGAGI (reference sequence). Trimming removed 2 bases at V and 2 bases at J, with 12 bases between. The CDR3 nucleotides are TGTGCCAGCAGTTACCTGCCGGGACATAACACCGGGGAGCTGTTTTTT. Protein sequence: CASSYLPGHNTGELFF.

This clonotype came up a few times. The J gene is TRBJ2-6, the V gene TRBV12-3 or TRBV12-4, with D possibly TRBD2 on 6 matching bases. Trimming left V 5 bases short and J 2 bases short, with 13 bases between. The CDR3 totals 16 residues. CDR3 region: CASSPGTGAGANVLTF. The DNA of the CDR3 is TGTGCCAGCAGTCCCGGGACGGGGGCTGGGGCCAACGTCCTGACTTTC.

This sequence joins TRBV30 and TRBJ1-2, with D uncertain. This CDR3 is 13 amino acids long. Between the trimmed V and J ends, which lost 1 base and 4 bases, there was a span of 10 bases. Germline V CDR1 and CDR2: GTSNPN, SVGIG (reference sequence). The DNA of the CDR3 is TGTGCCTGGAGTGAGGCCTCCTTCTATGGCTACACCTTC. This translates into CAWSEASFYGYTF. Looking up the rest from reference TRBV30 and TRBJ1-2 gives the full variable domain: SQTIHQWPATLVQPVGSPLSLECTVEGTSNPNLYWYRQAAGRGLQLLFYSVGIGQISSEVPQNLSASRPQDRQFILSSKKLLLSDSGFYLCAWSEASFYGYTFGSGTRLTVV.

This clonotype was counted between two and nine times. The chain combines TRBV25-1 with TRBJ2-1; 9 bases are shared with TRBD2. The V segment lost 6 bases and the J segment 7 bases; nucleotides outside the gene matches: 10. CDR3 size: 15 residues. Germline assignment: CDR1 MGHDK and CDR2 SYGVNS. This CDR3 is CASSGLAGEVNEQFF. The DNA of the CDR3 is TGTGCCAGCAGCGGCTTAGCGGGAGAGGTAAATGAGCAGTTCTTC.

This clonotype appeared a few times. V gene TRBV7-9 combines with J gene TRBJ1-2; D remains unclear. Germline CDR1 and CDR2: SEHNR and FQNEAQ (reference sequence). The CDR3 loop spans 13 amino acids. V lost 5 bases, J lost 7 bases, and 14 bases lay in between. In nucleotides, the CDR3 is TGTGCCAGCAGCCCCTCGACCCTGACTGGCTACACCTTC. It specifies CASSPSTLTGYTF.

Here the CDR3 DNA reads TGTGCCAGCAGCGATCTGGAGGGCAAGAATCAGCCCCAGCATTTT. Amino acid sequence: CASSDLEGKNQPQHF. The rearrangement uses TRBV7-9 and TRBJ1-5; D gene uncertain. Trimming pared 5 bases from V and 4 bases from J, leaving 15 bases between. The V gene's germline CDR1 is SEHNR and CDR2 FQNEAQ (reference sequence). This CDR3 is 15 amino acids long.

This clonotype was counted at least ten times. CDR3 in DNA: TGTGCCAGTAGTTTGCTAGCGGGGAGCTACGAGCAGTACTTC. Translation: CASSLLAGSYEQYF. The chain combines TRBV19 with TRBJ2-7; 9 nucleotides line up with TRBD2. Germline CDR1 LNHDA, CDR2 SQIVND (reference sequence). V was pared by 5 bases and J by 3 bases, with 5 bases of the junction left unmatched. The CDR3 spans 14 residues.

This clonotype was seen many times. The DNA for the CDR3 is TGCAGTGCTAGAGCGGGGAGCACAGATACGCAGTATTTT. Its protein product is CSARAGSTDTQYF. The J gene is TRBJ2-3, the V gene TRBV20-1; possibly TRBD2 for D (5 bases). Germline V gives CDR1 DFQATT, CDR2 SNEGSKA (reference sequence). Trimming left V 1 base short and J 0 bases short, with 5 bases between. The CDR3 runs 13 residues.

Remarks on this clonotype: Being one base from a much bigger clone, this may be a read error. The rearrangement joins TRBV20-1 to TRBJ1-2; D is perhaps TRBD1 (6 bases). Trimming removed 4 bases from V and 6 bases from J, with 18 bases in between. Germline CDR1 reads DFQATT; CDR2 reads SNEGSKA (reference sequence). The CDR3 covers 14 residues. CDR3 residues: CSAKDTRGAHGYTF. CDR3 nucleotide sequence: TGCAGTGCTAAGGACACTCGGGGGGCCCATGGCTACACCTTC.

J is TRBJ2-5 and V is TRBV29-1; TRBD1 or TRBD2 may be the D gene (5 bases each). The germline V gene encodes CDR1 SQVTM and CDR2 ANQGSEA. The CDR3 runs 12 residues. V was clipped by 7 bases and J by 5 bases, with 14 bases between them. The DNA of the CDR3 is TGCAGCGCTACTATTGGGGACGAGACCCAGTACTTC. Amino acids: CSATIGDETQYF. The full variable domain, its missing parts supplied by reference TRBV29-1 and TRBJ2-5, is SAVISQKPSRDICQRGTSLTIQCQVDSQVTMMFWYRQQPGQSLTLIATANQGSEATYESGFVIDKFPISRPNLTFSTLTVSNMSPEDSSIYLCSATIGDETQYFGPGTRLLVL.

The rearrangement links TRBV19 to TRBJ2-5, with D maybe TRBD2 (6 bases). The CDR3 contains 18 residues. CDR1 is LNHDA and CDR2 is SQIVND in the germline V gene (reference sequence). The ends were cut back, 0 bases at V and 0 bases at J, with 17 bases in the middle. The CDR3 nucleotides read TGTGCCAGTAGTATAGATCACCTCCGCGGGAATTACCAAGAGACCCAGTACTTC. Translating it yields CASSIDHLRGNYQETQYF.

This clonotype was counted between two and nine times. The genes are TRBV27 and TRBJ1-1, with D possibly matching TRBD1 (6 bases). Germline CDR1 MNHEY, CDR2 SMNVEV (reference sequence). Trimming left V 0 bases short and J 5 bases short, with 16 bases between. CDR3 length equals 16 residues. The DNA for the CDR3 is TGTGCCAGCAGTTTATCAGGGGAGACAGGTCTAACTGAAGCTTTCTTT. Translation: CASSLSGETGLTEAFF.

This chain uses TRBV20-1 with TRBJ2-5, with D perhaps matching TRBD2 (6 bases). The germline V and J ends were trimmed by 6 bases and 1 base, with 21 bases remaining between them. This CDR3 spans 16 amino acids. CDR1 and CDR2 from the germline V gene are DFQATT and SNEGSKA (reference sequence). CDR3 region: CSADAGPHGTQETQYF. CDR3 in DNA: TGCAGTGCCGATGCGGGACCACACGGGACCCAAGAGACCCAGTACTTC.

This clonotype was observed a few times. CDR3 nucleotides: TGTGCCAGCAGTGAAGGCACTACAGGGGCCAATGAGCAGTTCTTC. Translating it yields CASSEGTTGANEQFF. The chain links TRBV6-1 to TRBJ2-1; TRBD1 matches 7 bases. Germline loops: CDR1 MNHNS, CDR2 SASEGT. The CDR3 loop spans 15 amino acids. V lost 1 base, J lost 6 bases, and 6 bases stayed unmatched.

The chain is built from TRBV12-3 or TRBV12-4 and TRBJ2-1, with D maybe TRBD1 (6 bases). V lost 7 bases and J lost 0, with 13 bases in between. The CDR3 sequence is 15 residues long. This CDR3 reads CASTNTGNSYNEQFF. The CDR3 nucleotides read TGTGCCAGCACCAACACAGGGAACTCCTACAATGAGCAGTTCTTC.

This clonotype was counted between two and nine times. DNA for the CDR3: TGTGCCAGCAGTTACGGGACAGGGAGAAATCAGCCCCAGCATTTT. Protein sequence: CASSYGTGRNQPQHF. The rearrangement uses TRBV6-6 and TRBJ1-5, with 9 bases that match TRBD1. Trimming cost V 2 bases and J 4 bases; bases outside gene matches: 3. Germline values: CDR1 MNHNY, CDR2 SVGAGI (reference sequence). The CDR3 covers 15 residues.

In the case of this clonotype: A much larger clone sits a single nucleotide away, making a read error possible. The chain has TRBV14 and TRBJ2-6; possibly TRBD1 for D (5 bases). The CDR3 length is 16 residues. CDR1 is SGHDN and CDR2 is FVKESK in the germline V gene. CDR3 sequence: CASSQGFEAGAKVLTF. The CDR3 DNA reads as TGTGCCAGCAGCCAAGGGTTCGAAGCTGGGGCCAAGGTCCTGACTTTC.

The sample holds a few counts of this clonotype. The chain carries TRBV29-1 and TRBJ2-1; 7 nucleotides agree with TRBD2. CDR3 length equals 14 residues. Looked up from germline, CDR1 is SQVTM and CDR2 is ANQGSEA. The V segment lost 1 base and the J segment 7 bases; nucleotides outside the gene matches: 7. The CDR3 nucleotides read TGCAGCGTTGAAGGGGAGGGAGCGTGGAATGAGCAGTTCTTC. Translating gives CSVEGEGAWNEQFF.

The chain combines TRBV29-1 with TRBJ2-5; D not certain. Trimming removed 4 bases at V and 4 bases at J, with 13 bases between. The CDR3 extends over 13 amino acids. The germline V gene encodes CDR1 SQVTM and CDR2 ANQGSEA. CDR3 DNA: TGCAGCGTTGGGGTCCTTGAAGGAGAGACCCAGTACTTC. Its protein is CSVGVLEGETQYF.

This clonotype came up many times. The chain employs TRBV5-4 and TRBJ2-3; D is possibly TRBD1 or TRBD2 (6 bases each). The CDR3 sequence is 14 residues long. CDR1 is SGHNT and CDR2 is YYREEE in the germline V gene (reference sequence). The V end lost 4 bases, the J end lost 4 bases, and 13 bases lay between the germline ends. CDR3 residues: CASSPGANPDTQYF. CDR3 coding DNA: TGTGCCAGCAGCCCGGGGGCTAACCCAGATACGCAGTATTTT.

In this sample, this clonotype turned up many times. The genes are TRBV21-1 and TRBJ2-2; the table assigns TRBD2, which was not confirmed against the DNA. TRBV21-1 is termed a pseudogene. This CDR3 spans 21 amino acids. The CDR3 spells CASRESMSGTSGLNTTGELFF. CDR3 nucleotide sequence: TGTGCCAGCAGGGAGTCAATGAGCGGGACTAGCGGCTTGAACACCACCGGGGAGCTGTTTTTT.